The rows below give T cell receptor beta chains drawn from one sample of a study of Ad26.COV2.S vaccination and SARS-CoV-2 variants. Data came from immunoSEQ multiplex PCR; TCRdb stores just in-frame clones and leaves some out. Of some 410,000 clones listed, 92% are singletons. The sequenced sample was peripheral blood, obtained in a trial of Ad26.COV2.S vaccine versus placebo. Source of these receptors: a person aged 18 to 59 who received the Ad26.COV2.S COVID-19 vaccine or a placebo. The CDR3 runs from the conserved cysteine through the conserved F or W.

CDR3aa: CASSPQLGETQYF; v_gene: TRBV18; j_gene: TRBJ2-5
CDR3aa: CASSGLMNTEAFF; v_gene: TRBV18; j_gene: TRBJ1-1
CDR3aa: CASSIRAPLLYGYTF; v_gene: TRBV19; j_gene: TRBJ1-2
CDR3aa: CASSLGNGQNIQYF; v_gene: TRBV7-2; j_gene: TRBJ2-4
CDR3aa: CASSLLIDSPLHF; v_gene: TRBV7-7; j_gene: TRBJ1-6
CDR3aa: CASGEDRNTEAFF; v_gene: TRBV10-2; j_gene: TRBJ1-1
CDR3aa: CASSRKYNEQFF; v_gene: TRBV11-3; j_gene: TRBJ2-1
CDR3aa: CASTLATPNTGELFF; v_gene: TRBV10-2; j_gene: TRBJ2-2
CDR3aa: CAHKGAVMNTEAFF; v_gene: TRBV6-6; j_gene: TRBJ1-1
CDR3aa: CASKGNTEAFF; v_gene: TRBV4-3; j_gene: TRBJ1-1
CDR3aa: CASSLVGSGELFF; v_gene: TRBV27; j_gene: TRBJ2-2
CDR3aa: CASSFTGGLRAFF; v_gene: TRBV11-2; j_gene: TRBJ1-1
CDR3aa: CASSLAQSNTEAFF; v_gene: TRBV7-8; j_gene: TRBJ1-1
CDR3aa: CASSSRVTSGTEAFF; v_gene: TRBV6-2/TRBV6-3; j_gene: TRBJ1-1
CDR3aa: CAWGTGFNTGELFF; v_gene: TRBV30; j_gene: TRBJ2-2
CDR3aa: CASSPYNTEAFF; v_gene: TRBV18; j_gene: TRBJ1-1
CDR3aa: CASSAESTETQYF; v_gene: TRBV7-2; j_gene: TRBJ2-5